Sequencing of this T cell receptor beta chain was carried out in a study of tumor-infiltrating lymphocytes in primary liver carcinoma. Across the study: All lesions had stage T1-T3 N0M0 and 4.2 to 10 cm widths.

This clonotype was picked up many times. Its antigen is undetermined. Total RNA (roughly 530 ng) served as template for TCR beta cDNA synthesis primed by a constant-region primer. Library construction for TCR beta comprised three nested multiplex PCR rounds performed with slightly modified ARM-PCR. The first two PCR rounds used TRBV1-TRBV30 primers with a Cbeta primer, 10 cycles each. TCRdb re-derived calls from the multiplex PCR reads in MiXCR, one entry per CDR3 protein. This sample has 100,000 or so distinct CDR3 sequences, with around 63% found just once. Points from the study as a whole: Tumor region pairs outstripped tumor-adjacent and tumor-blood pairs in overlap.

Extraction of RNA together with DNA used about 20-34 mg of unsorted bulk tissue. V lost 3 bases to trimming and J lost 2 bases, with 14 bases between them. Looked up from germline, CDR1 is MGHRA and CDR2 is YSYEKL. The CDR3 runs to 16 residues. Material for sequencing was liver tumor tissue from sampling region 5. Subset in this sample: tumor region T5, tumor centre. The chain has TRBV4-1 and TRBJ2-1; a weak D match, TRBD2 (6 bases). The TCR comes from a woman aged 55-70 years with primary liver carcinoma and hepatitis B virus infection. CDR3 loop: CASSHPTRGTYNEQFF. CDR3 nucleotides: TGCGCCAGCAGCCATCCCACCCGCGGGACCTACAATGAGCAGTTCTTC.